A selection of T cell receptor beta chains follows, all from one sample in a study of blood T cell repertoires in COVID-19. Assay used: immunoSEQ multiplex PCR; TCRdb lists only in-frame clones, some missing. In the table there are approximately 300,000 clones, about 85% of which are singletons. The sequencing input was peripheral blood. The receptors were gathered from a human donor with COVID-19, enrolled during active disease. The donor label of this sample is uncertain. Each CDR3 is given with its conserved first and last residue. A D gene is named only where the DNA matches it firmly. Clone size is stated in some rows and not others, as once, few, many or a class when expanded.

CDR3aa: CASRSTATTEAFF
CDR3nt: TGTGCCAGCAGGTCGACAGCAACGACTGAAGCTTTCTTT
d_gene: -
abundance: once
j_gene: TRBJ1-1
v_gene: TRBV12-3/TRBV12-4

CDR3aa: CASSFPGQGMGDTQYF
CDR3nt: TGTGCCAGCAGTTTCCCGGGACAGGGGATGGGAGATACGCAGTATTTT
d_gene: TRBD1
abundance: -
j_gene: TRBJ2-3
v_gene: TRBV28

CDR3aa: CASSPGWTGDYGYTF
CDR3nt: TGTGCCAGCAGCCCCGGTTGGACAGGGGACTATGGCTACACCTTC
d_gene: TRBD1
abundance: few
j_gene: TRBJ1-2
v_gene: TRBV28

CDR3aa: CASSHGHPNQPQHF
CDR3nt: TGTGCCAGCAGCCATGGACATCCCAATCAGCCCCAGCATTTT
d_gene: -
abundance: few
j_gene: TRBJ1-5
v_gene: TRBV7-2

CDR3aa: CASSRGGQETQYF
CDR3nt: TGCGCCAGCAGTCGGGGAGGGCAAGAGACCCAGTACTTC
d_gene: TRBD2
abundance: -
j_gene: TRBJ2-5
v_gene: TRBV5-1

CDR3aa: CASSPTTGRHGYTF
CDR3nt: TGTGCCAGCAGTCCCACGACAGGGAGGCATGGCTACACCTTC
d_gene: TRBD1
abundance: -
j_gene: TRBJ1-2
v_gene: TRBV6-5

CDR3aa: CASSVQPGGDAGELFF
CDR3nt: TGTGCCAGCAGCGTCCAGCCGGGGGGAGACGCCGGGGAGCTGTTTTTT
d_gene: TRBD2
abundance: once
j_gene: TRBJ2-2
v_gene: TRBV9

CDR3aa: CASTKGTGNISGELFF
CDR3nt: TGTGCCAGCACCAAGGGGACAGGGAATATCTCCGGGGAGCTGTTTTTT
d_gene: -
abundance: -
j_gene: TRBJ2-2
v_gene: TRBV21-1

CDR3aa: CASRQGYYGYTF
CDR3nt: TGTGCCAGCAGGCAGGGATATTATGGCTACACCTTC
d_gene: -
abundance: -
j_gene: TRBJ1-2
v_gene: TRBV2

CDR3aa: CATSDVGDREGQPQHF
CDR3nt: TGTGCCACCAGTGATGTAGGGGACAGGGAAGGACAGCCCCAGCATTTT
d_gene: TRBD1
abundance: -
j_gene: TRBJ1-5
v_gene: TRBV24-1

CDR3aa: CASRSSGRALEETQYF
CDR3nt: TGTGCCAGCAGGTCTAGCGGGAGGGCCCTGGAAGAGACCCAGTACTTC
d_gene: TRBD2
abundance: -
j_gene: TRBJ2-5
v_gene: TRBV7-3

CDR3aa: CAISERQGGQQPQHF
CDR3nt: TGTGCCATCAGTGAGAGGCAGGGAGGGCAACAGCCCCAGCATTTT
d_gene: -
abundance: once
j_gene: TRBJ1-5
v_gene: TRBV10-3

CDR3aa: CASSLGQGNQPQHF
CDR3nt: TGTGCCAGCAGCTTAGGGCAGGGCAATCAGCCCCAGCATTTT
d_gene: -
abundance: -
j_gene: TRBJ1-5
v_gene: TRBV7-2

CDR3aa: CASSLDRGNQPQHF
CDR3nt: TGTGCCAGCAGCTTGGACAGGGGAAATCAGCCCCAGCATTTT
d_gene: TRBD1
abundance: once
j_gene: TRBJ1-5
v_gene: TRBV11-2

CDR3aa: CASSPRGTDQPQHF
CDR3nt: TGTGCCAGCAGCCCACGGGGAACCGATCAGCCCCAGCATTTT
d_gene: -
abundance: -
j_gene: TRBJ1-5
v_gene: TRBV9

CDR3aa: CASSIQRGLTEAFF
CDR3nt: TGTGCCAGTAGTATACAGAGGGGGCTTACTGAAGCTTTCTTT
d_gene: TRBD1
abundance: -
j_gene: TRBJ1-1
v_gene: TRBV19

CDR3aa: CASSLFGGRQTEAFF
CDR3nt: TGTGCCAGCAGTTTATTTGGAGGCAGGCAGACTGAAGCTTTCTTT
d_gene: -
abundance: -
j_gene: TRBJ1-1
v_gene: TRBV28

CDR3aa: CASSVLAGGPETQYF
CDR3nt: TGTGCCAGCAGCGTTCTAGCGGGAGGGCCGGAGACCCAGTACTTC
d_gene: TRBD2
abundance: -
j_gene: TRBJ2-5
v_gene: TRBV5-5

CDR3aa: CASRLQFDQPQHF
CDR3nt: TGTGCCAGCAGATTACAATTTGATCAGCCCCAGCATTTT
d_gene: -
abundance: -
j_gene: TRBJ1-5
v_gene: TRBV2

CDR3aa: CATIFDYPEQFF
CDR3nt: TGTGCCACCATTTTCGACTACCCTGAGCAGTTCTTC
d_gene: -
abundance: -
j_gene: TRBJ2-1
v_gene: TRBV24-1

CDR3aa: CASKPGMTGGESTEAFF
CDR3nt: TGTGCCAGCAAACCGGGGATGACAGGGGGCGAGTCAACTGAAGCTTTCTTT
d_gene: TRBD1
abundance: once
j_gene: TRBJ1-1
v_gene: TRBV4-2

CDR3aa: CASSFGVRNQPQHF
CDR3nt: TGTGCCAGCAGCTTCGGGGTTCGCAATCAGCCCCAGCATTTT
d_gene: -
abundance: once
j_gene: TRBJ1-5
v_gene: TRBV7-9

CDR3aa: CASSLDPGAGYEQYF
CDR3nt: TGTGCCAGCAGCTTAGACCCAGGGGCGGGCTACGAGCAGTACTTC
d_gene: -
abundance: -
j_gene: TRBJ2-7
v_gene: TRBV11-2

CDR3aa: CASSRVLAGEQFF
CDR3nt: TGTGCCAGCAGCCGAGTTCTAGCGGGCGAGCAGTTCTTC
d_gene: TRBD2
abundance: -
j_gene: TRBJ2-1
v_gene: TRBV7-3

CDR3aa: CASSELAGTADTQYF
CDR3nt: TGTGCCAGCAGTGAGTTGGCGGGAACCGCAGATACGCAGTATTTT
d_gene: -
abundance: -
j_gene: TRBJ2-3
v_gene: TRBV2

CDR3aa: CASSSTRTVNSPLHF
CDR3nt: TGTGCCAGCAGCTCCACAAGGACAGTTAATTCACCCCTCCACTTT
d_gene: -
abundance: -
j_gene: TRBJ1-6
v_gene: TRBV7-8

CDR3aa: CASSSGQASGNTIYF
CDR3nt: TGTGCCAGCAGCTCTGGACAGGCCTCTGGAAACACCATATATTTT
d_gene: TRBD1
abundance: few
j_gene: TRBJ1-3
v_gene: TRBV11-2

CDR3aa: CSASQGGWGNTEAFF
CDR3nt: TGCAGTGCTAGTCAAGGAGGGTGGGGGAACACTGAAGCTTTCTTT
d_gene: -
abundance: -
j_gene: TRBJ1-1
v_gene: TRBV20-1

CDR3aa: CAPGGEGLGEQFF
CDR3nt: TGTGCCCCCGGGGGGGAGGGCCTAGGCGAGCAGTTCTTC
d_gene: TRBD2
abundance: -
j_gene: TRBJ2-1
v_gene: TRBV10-3

CDR3aa: CASSFWGGARPDGYTF
CDR3nt: TGTGCCAGCAGCTTTTGGGGAGGGGCCCGGCCTGATGGCTACACCTTC
d_gene: -
abundance: few
j_gene: TRBJ1-2
v_gene: TRBV5-8

CDR3aa: CASSLAGGGRGGYTF
CDR3nt: TGTGCCAGCAGCTTAGCGGGCGGGGGGCGAGGTGGCTACACCTTC
d_gene: -
abundance: -
j_gene: TRBJ1-2
v_gene: TRBV7-8